These T cell receptor beta chains were read from a single sample in a study of metastatic and nonmetastatic thyroid tumors. TCRdb used MiXCR to call clones anew from the PCR reads. This table holds around 34,000 clones, approximately 15% found once. The sample consisted of blood. These receptors were obtained from a male donor with papillary thyroid cancer or a benign thyroid nodule (not recorded which). Some clones in this sample may be carry-over from other donors' samples. Each CDR3 is given with its conserved first and last residue. Each record gives: D gene, clone size, V gene, J gene, CDR3 protein, CDR3 DNA. The D gene is left open where the match is weak. Where a row states a size, it is once, few, many or the class of an expanded clone; other rows omit it.

d_call: .
clone_size: many
v_call: TRBV7-9
j_call: TRBJ2-3
cdr3_aa: CASSPRLQIRSNTDTQYF
cdr3_nt: TGTGCCAGCAGCCCCCGGCTGCAGATCCGCTCAAATACAGATACGCAGTATTTT

d_call: .
clone_size: many
v_call: TRBV29-1
j_call: TRBJ2-2
cdr3_aa: CSVKPMNTGELFF
cdr3_nt: TGCAGCGTAAAACCGATGAACACCGGGGAGCTGTTTTTT

d_call: TRBD1
clone_size: .
v_call: TRBV5-1
j_call: TRBJ2-2
cdr3_aa: CASRPGQGGPNTGELFF
cdr3_nt: TGTGCCAGCAGACCGGGACAGGGTGGCCCGAACACCGGTGAGCTGTTTTTT

d_call: .
clone_size: many
v_call: TRBV28
j_call: TRBJ1-2
cdr3_aa: CASSLPTVSGGGYTF
cdr3_nt: TGTGCCAGCAGTTTACCGACGGTTTCCGGCGGGGGCTACACCTTC

d_call: .
clone_size: .
v_call: TRBV28
j_call: TRBJ2-7
cdr3_aa: CASSPGTAPSYEQYF
cdr3_nt: TGTGCCAGCAGCCCAGGGACTGCCCCATCCTACGAGCAGTACTTC

d_call: .
clone_size: many
v_call: TRBV20-1
j_call: TRBJ2-3
cdr3_aa: CSVQWVGRSTDTQYF
cdr3_nt: TGCAGTGTTCAATGGGTAGGGCGGAGCACAGATACGCAGTATTTT

d_call: TRBD2
clone_size: large
v_call: TRBV5-1
j_call: TRBJ2-7
cdr3_aa: CASSSLAGVDYEQYF
cdr3_nt: TGCGCCAGCAGCTCACTAGCGGGAGTGGACTACGAGCAGTACTTC

d_call: .
clone_size: few
v_call: TRBV24-1
j_call: TRBJ2-7
cdr3_aa: CATSDPPGPPTDEQYF
cdr3_nt: TGTGCCACCAGTGATCCACCGGGACCCCCAACGGACGAGCAGTACTTC

d_call: TRBD2
clone_size: many
v_call: TRBV20-1
j_call: TRBJ2-7
cdr3_aa: CSAPRGGYEQYF
cdr3_nt: TGCAGTGCTCCCCGGGGGGGGTACGAGCAGTACTTC

d_call: .
clone_size: .
v_call: TRBV20-1
j_call: TRBJ2-7
cdr3_aa: CSARGAGEPYEQYF
cdr3_nt: TGCAGTGCTAGAGGGGCAGGGGAACCCTACGAGCAGTACTTC

d_call: .
clone_size: .
v_call: TRBV7-8
j_call: TRBJ2-3
cdr3_aa: CASSQTNGSKDTQYF
cdr3_nt: TGTGCCAGCAGCCAAACTAACGGGAGTAAAGATACGCAGTATTTT

d_call: TRBD1
clone_size: many
v_call: TRBV9
j_call: TRBJ2-1
cdr3_aa: CASSAIGGQGDEQFF
cdr3_nt: TGTGCCAGCAGCGCGATCGGGGGACAGGGAGATGAGCAGTTCTTC

d_call: .
clone_size: .
v_call: TRBV7-9
j_call: TRBJ2-7
cdr3_aa: CASSPQTGEREQYF
cdr3_nt: TGTGCCAGCAGCCCGCAGACTGGGGAAAGGGAGCAGTACTTC

d_call: TRBD1
clone_size: many
v_call: TRBV20-1
j_call: TRBJ1-2
cdr3_aa: CSANVGTANYGYTF
cdr3_nt: TGCAGTGCCAACGTAGGGACAGCTAATTATGGCTACACCTTC

d_call: .
clone_size: .
v_call: TRBV6-2/TRBV6-3
j_call: TRBJ2-1
cdr3_aa: CASRITSFAVIEQFF
cdr3_nt: TGTGCCAGCAGGATCACTAGCTTCGCGGTAATAGAGCAGTTCTTC

d_call: TRBD1
clone_size: many
v_call: TRBV20-1
j_call: TRBJ1-1
cdr3_aa: CSATTGGGYEAFF
cdr3_nt: TGCAGTGCTACGACAGGGGGCGGGTATGAAGCTTTCTTT

d_call: .
clone_size: many
v_call: TRBV7-2
j_call: TRBJ2-5
cdr3_aa: CASSSTVETQYF
cdr3_nt: TGTGCCAGCAGCTCGACGGTAGAGACCCAGTACTTC

d_call: .
clone_size: many
v_call: TRBV2
j_call: TRBJ1-3
cdr3_aa: CASSERTSGNTIYF
cdr3_nt: TGTGCCAGCAGTGAACGGACCTCTGGAAACACCATATATTTT

d_call: TRBD1
clone_size: many
v_call: TRBV7-3
j_call: TRBJ2-7
cdr3_aa: CASSTSISGQGRRFVYEQYF
cdr3_nt: TGTGCCAGCAGCACATCAATTTCGGGACAGGGTCGTAGGTTTGTCTACGAGCAGTACTTC

d_call: .
clone_size: many
v_call: TRBV7-8
j_call: TRBJ2-2
cdr3_aa: CASSYQRSNTGELFF
cdr3_nt: TGTGCCAGCAGCTACCAGCGATCGAACACCGGGGAGCTGTTTTTT

d_call: .
clone_size: many
v_call: TRBV5-1
j_call: TRBJ2-5
cdr3_aa: CASRRTVQETQYF
cdr3_nt: TGCGCCAGCAGAAGGACGGTGCAAGAGACCCAGTACTTC

d_call: .
clone_size: many
v_call: TRBV20-1
j_call: TRBJ2-2
cdr3_aa: CSASGKFTGELFF
cdr3_nt: TGCAGTGCTAGCGGGAAATTTACCGGGGAGCTGTTTTTT

d_call: .
clone_size: many
v_call: TRBV2
j_call: TRBJ2-7
cdr3_aa: CASKALADRYEQYF
cdr3_nt: TGTGCCAGCAAAGCCCTGGCAGACCGCTACGAGCAGTACTTC

d_call: .
clone_size: many
v_call: TRBV20-1
j_call: TRBJ1-2
cdr3_aa: CSASGPGPYGYTF
cdr3_nt: TGCAGTGCTAGTGGCCCGGGACCCTATGGCTACACCTTC

d_call: TRBD1
clone_size: many
v_call: TRBV12-3/TRBV12-4
j_call: TRBJ2-1
cdr3_aa: CASTPDRGRNNEQFF
cdr3_nt: TGTGCCAGCACTCCGGACAGGGGGCGCAACAATGAGCAGTTCTTC

d_call: .
clone_size: .
v_call: TRBV7-3
j_call: TRBJ2-2
cdr3_aa: CASSLKMGTGELFF
cdr3_nt: TGTGCCAGCAGCTTAAAGATGGGAACCGGGGAGCTGTTTTTT

d_call: TRBD2
clone_size: few
v_call: TRBV12-3/TRBV12-4
j_call: TRBJ2-7
cdr3_aa: CASSLEGEGSREQYF
cdr3_nt: TGTGCCAGCAGTTTAGAAGGGGAGGGGTCACGGGAGCAGTACTTC

d_call: .
clone_size: many
v_call: TRBV10-1
j_call: TRBJ2-2
cdr3_aa: CASSENLSGELFF
cdr3_nt: TGCGCCAGCTCAGAGAATCTCTCCGGGGAGCTGTTTTTT

d_call: .
clone_size: many
v_call: TRBV28
j_call: TRBJ2-2
cdr3_aa: CANNSNTGELFF
cdr3_nt: TGTGCCAACAACAGCAACACCGGGGAGCTGTTTTTT

d_call: .
clone_size: many
v_call: TRBV10-3
j_call: TRBJ2-2
cdr3_aa: CAIRQGVTGELFF
cdr3_nt: TGTGCCATCAGGCAGGGAGTCACCGGGGAGCTGTTTTTT

d_call: .
clone_size: many
v_call: TRBV7-2
j_call: TRBJ2-7
cdr3_aa: CASSQGGGYEQYF
cdr3_nt: TGTGCCAGCAGCCAGGGGGGAGGGTACGAGCAGTACTTC

d_call: .
clone_size: many
v_call: TRBV30
j_call: TRBJ1-1
cdr3_aa: CAWSVQRVTEAFF
cdr3_nt: TGTGCCTGGAGTGTACAAAGGGTCACTGAAGCTTTCTTT

d_call: TRBD1
clone_size: medium-sized
v_call: TRBV6-1
j_call: TRBJ1-3
cdr3_aa: CASRRKPGQGGNTIYF
cdr3_nt: TGTGCCAGCAGGAGAAAACCGGGACAGGGGGGAAACACCATATATTTT

d_call: TRBD1
clone_size: many
v_call: TRBV7-2
j_call: TRBJ1-2
cdr3_aa: CASGGDRVWYGYTF
cdr3_nt: TGTGCCAGCGGCGGGGACAGGGTTTGGTACGGCTACACCTTC

d_call: .
clone_size: many
v_call: TRBV20-1
j_call: TRBJ2-7
cdr3_aa: CSARVDRRGPYEQYF
cdr3_nt: TGCAGTGCTAGAGTGGACCGACGGGGCCCCTACGAGCAGTACTTC